The 10 T cell receptor beta chains reported below all come from one sample, sequenced in a study of technical replicates of blood from a few donors. Data came from immunoSEQ multiplex PCR; TCRdb stores just in-frame clones and leaves some out. The table records about 80,000 clones, less than 99% of them present only once. Sequenced sample: T cells isolated from PBMCs. The receptors were gathered from a human donor in good health.

The chain joins TRBV6-1 to TRBJ2-7; D is unclear. Per the germline V gene, CDR1 is MNHNS and CDR2 is SASEGT. The germline V and J ends were trimmed by 0 bases and 10 bases, with 13 bases remaining between them. The CDR3 runs 13 residues. The CDR3 here is CASSEALATVQYF. Written as DNA, the CDR3 is TGTGCCAGCAGTGAAGCCCTCGCAACAGTACAGTACTTC.

The J gene is TRBJ2-1, the V gene TRBV27; 10 bases match TRBD1. CDR1 is MNHEY and CDR2 is SMNVEV in the germline V gene (reference sequence). V lost 6 bases and J lost 6; bases outside the gene matches: 8. The CDR3 contains 15 residues. CDR3 nucleotides: TGTGCCAGCAGCCCACGGGACAGGGGAGGCAATGAGCAGTTCTTC. It translates to CASSPRDRGGNEQFF.

This chain links TRBV15 with TRBJ1-1, with 7 bases aligning to TRBD1. The length of the CDR3 is 14 residues. The V segment lost 4 bases and the J segment 6 bases; nucleotides outside the gene matches: 8. Germline V gives CDR1 LNHNV, CDR2 YYDKDF (reference sequence). CDR3 protein: CATSTKDRLPEAFF. The DNA of the CDR3 is TGTGCCACCAGCACCAAGGACAGGCTCCCTGAAGCTTTCTTT.

The chain's CDR3 is CASTLPGVNTGELFF. Here the CDR3 DNA reads TGTGCCAGCACCCTCCCGGGAGTGAACACCGGGGAGCTGTTTTTT. The genes are TRBV11-3 and TRBJ2-2; D possibly corresponds to TRBD2 (6 bases). This CDR3 has 15 amino acids. With 7 bases removed from V and 1 base from J, the gap between germline ends came to 13 bases. Germline V gene data show CDR1 as SGHNT and CDR2 as YENEEA.

This chain connects TRBV11-1 to TRBJ2-7; 9 positions match TRBD2. V lost 5 bases to trimming and J lost 4 bases; unmatched junction nucleotides: 3. The CDR3 length is 13 residues. The germline gives CDR1 SGHAT, CDR2 FQDESV (reference sequence). The CDR3 DNA sequence: TGTGCCAGCAGCGGACTAGCGAGATACGAGCAGTACTTC. Its translation is CASSGLARYEQYF.

The chain couples TRBV28 to TRBJ2-3; perhaps TRBD1 as D (6 bases). The germline V and J ends were trimmed by 8 bases and 3 bases, with 15 bases remaining between them. This CDR3 comprises 14 residues. CDR1 is MDHEN and CDR2 is SYDVKM in the germline V gene. The CDR3 DNA sequence: TGTGCCAGCTTTCACAGGGATCTAACAGATACGCAGTATTTT. It codes for CASFHRDLTDTQYF.

This chain uses TRBV4-1 with TRBJ1-5; D gene unclear. Germline V gene sequence: CDR1 MGHRA, CDR2 YSYEKL. This CDR3 region has 13 residues. V was trimmed by 1 base and J by 4 bases, leaving 5 bases between them. CDR3 amino acids: CASSQALNQPQHF. The CDR3 DNA follows: TGCGCCAGCAGCCAAGCACTGAATCAGCCCCAGCATTTT.

The V gene is TRBV29-1, the J gene TRBJ2-7; the match to TRBD1 covers 8 bases. The length of the CDR3 is 11 residues. CDR1 and CDR2 from the germline V gene are SQVTM and ANQGSEA. Unmatched junction bases numbered 0, after V lost 6 bases and J lost 2 bases. CDR3 coding DNA: TGCAGCGTACAGGGGGCCTACGAGCAGTACTTC. It encodes CSVQGAYEQYF.

The chain is built from TRBV4-1 and TRBJ2-7; 9 positions match TRBD2. The CDR3 has 16 residues. The germline V gene encodes CDR1 MGHRA and CDR2 YSYEKL. After removal of 2 bases from V and 0 bases from J, the junction contained 5 bases not matched to a gene. As DNA, the CDR3 is TGCGCCAGCAGCCAAAGACTAGCGGAATACTCCTACGAGCAGTACTTC. It encodes CASSQRLAEYSYEQYF.

DNA for the CDR3: TGTGCCAGCAGTTTCCCCCCCCCGAGAATGGTTAGCTACACCTTC. Protein sequence: CASSFPPPRMVSYTF. V and J are TRBV28 and TRBJ1-2; D gene unclear. The CDR3 extends over 15 amino acids. In germline, CDR1 is MDHEN, CDR2 SYDVKM. V was cut by 3 bases and J by 9 bases, with 20 bases left in between.